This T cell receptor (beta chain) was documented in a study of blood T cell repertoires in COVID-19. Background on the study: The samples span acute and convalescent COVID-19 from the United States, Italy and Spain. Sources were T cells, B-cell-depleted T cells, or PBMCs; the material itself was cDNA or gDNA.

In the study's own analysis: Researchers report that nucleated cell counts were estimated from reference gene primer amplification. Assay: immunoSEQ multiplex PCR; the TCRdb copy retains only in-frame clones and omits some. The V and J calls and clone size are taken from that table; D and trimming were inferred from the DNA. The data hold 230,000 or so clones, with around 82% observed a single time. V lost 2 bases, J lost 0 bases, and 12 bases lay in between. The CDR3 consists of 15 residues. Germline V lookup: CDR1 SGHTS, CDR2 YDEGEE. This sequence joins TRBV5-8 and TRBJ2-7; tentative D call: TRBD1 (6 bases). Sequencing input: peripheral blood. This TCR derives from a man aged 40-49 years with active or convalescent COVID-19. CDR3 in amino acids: CASSLSDRVSYEQYF. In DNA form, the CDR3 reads TGTGCCAGCAGCTTATCGGACAGAGTCTCCTACGAGCAGTACTTC.